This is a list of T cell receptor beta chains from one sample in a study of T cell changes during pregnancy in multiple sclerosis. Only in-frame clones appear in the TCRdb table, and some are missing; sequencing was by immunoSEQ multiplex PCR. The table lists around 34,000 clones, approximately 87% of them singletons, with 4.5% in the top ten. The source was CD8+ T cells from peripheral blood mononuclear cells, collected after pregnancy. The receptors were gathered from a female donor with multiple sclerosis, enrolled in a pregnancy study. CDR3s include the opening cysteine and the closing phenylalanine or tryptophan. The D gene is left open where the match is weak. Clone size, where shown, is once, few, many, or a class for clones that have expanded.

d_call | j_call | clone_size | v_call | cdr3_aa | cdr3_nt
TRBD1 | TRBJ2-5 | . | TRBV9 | CASSAAGTGIQTQYF | TGTGCCAGCAGCGCGGCCGGGACAGGGATCCAGACCCAGTACTTC
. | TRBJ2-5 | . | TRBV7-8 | CASSFSTSQGETQYF | TGTGCCAGCAGCTTTTCGACAAGCCAAGGAGAGACCCAGTACTTC
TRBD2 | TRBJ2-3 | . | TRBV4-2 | CASSPGTSGSSTDTQYF | TGTGCCAGCAGCCCAGGGACTAGCGGTTCCAGCACAGATACGCAGTATTTT
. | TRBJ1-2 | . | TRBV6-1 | CASSEGGGGAYGYTF | TGTGCCAGCAGTGAAGGGGGTGGGGGGGCTTATGGCTACACCTTC
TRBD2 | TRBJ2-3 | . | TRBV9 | CASSAGTSGGDTQYF | TGTGCCAGCAGCGCCGGGACTAGCGGGGGAGATACGCAGTATTTT
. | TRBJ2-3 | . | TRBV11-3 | CASRTQGADTQYF | TGTGCCAGCAGAACACAGGGAGCAGATACGCAGTATTTT
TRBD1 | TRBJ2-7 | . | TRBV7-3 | CASSLYGTGEAYEQYF | TGTGCCAGCAGCTTATATGGGACAGGGGAGGCTTACGAGCAGTACTTC
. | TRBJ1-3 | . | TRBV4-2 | CASSQEYGSTIYF | TGTGCCAGCAGCCAAGAATATGGCTCCACCATATATTTT
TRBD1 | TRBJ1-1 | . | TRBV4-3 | CASRRDSMNTEAFF | TGCGCCAGCAGACGGGACAGCATGAACACTGAAGCTTTCTTT
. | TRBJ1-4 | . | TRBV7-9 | CASSPRSQVTREKLFF | TGTGCCAGCAGCCCGCGCAGTCAGGTGACAAGGGAAAAACTGTTTTTT
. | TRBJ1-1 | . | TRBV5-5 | CASSLSQAPYTEAFF | TGTGCCAGCAGCTTGTCGCAGGCCCCCTACACTGAAGCTTTCTTT
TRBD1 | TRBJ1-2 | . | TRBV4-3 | CASSQVSRGEEGYTF | TGCGCCAGCAGCCAAGTGTCCAGGGGGGAAGAGGGCTACACCTTC
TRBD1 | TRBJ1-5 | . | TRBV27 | CASSLWTGGNQPQHF | TGTGCCAGCAGTTTATGGACAGGGGGCAATCAGCCCCAGCATTTT
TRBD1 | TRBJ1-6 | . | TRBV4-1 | CASSQVGTGGSSPLHF | TGCGCCAGCAGCCAAGTAGGGACAGGGGGCTCCTCACCCCTCCACTTT
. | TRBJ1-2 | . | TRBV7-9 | CASISPGDGYTF | TGTGCCAGCATAAGTCCAGGGGATGGCTACACCTTC
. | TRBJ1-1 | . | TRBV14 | CASSLFKRGTEAFF | TGTGCCAGCAGTCTTTTTAAAAGAGGGACTGAAGCTTTCTTT
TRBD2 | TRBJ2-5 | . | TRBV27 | CASSQLAGGQETQYF | TGTGCCAGCAGCCAACTAGCGGGGGGGCAAGAGACCCAGTACTTC
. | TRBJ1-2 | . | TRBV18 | CASSPPDRPNYGYTF | TGTGCCAGCTCACCACCCGACAGACCTAACTATGGCTACACCTTC
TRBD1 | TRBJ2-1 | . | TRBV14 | CASSRLGQGFYNEQFF | TGTGCCAGCAGCCGACTTGGACAGGGTTTCTACAATGAGCAGTTCTTC
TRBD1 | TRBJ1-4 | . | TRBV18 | CASSPQGALEKLFF | TGTGCCAGCTCACCCCAGGGGGCGCTTGAAAAACTGTTTTTT
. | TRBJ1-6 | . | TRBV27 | CASSPWMVKQENSPLHF | TGTGCCAGCAGCCCTTGGATGGTAAAACAGGAAAATTCACCCCTCCACTTT
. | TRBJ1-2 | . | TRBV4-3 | CASSQGWEGPTYGYTF | TGCGCCAGCAGCCAAGGGTGGGAGGGTCCTACCTATGGCTACACCTTC
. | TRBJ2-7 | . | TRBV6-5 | CASRGTGVLYYEQYF | TGTGCCAGCAGGGGCACGGGGGTTCTGTACTACGAGCAGTACTTC
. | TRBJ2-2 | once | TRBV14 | CASSQELVTAGELFF | TGTGCCAGCAGCCAAGAACTAGTAACCGCCGGGGAGCTGTTTTTT
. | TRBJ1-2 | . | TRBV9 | CASSGGVDGYTF | TGTGCCAGCAGCGGGGGGGTCGATGGCTACACCTTC
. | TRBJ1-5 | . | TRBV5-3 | CARSWPLYQPQHF | TGTGCCAGAAGTTGGCCCCTTTATCAGCCCCAGCATTTT
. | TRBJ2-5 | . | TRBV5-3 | CARSLGNRDRWRETQYF | TGTGCCAGAAGCTTGGGGAACCGAGACAGGTGGAGGGAGACCCAGTACTTC
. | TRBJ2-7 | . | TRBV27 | CASSLTGITYEQYF | TGTGCCAGCAGTTTAACAGGGATAACCTACGAGCAGTACTTC
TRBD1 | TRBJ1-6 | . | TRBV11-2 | CASSLWDRGNNSPLHF | TGTGCCAGCAGCTTGTGGGACAGGGGGAATAATTCACCCCTCCACTTT
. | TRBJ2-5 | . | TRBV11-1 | CASSLRGRQETQYF | TGTGCCAGCAGCTTACGGGGGAGGCAAGAGACCCAGTACTTC
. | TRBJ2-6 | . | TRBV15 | CATSSSTGSGANVLTF | TGTGCCACCAGCAGCAGTACAGGCTCTGGGGCCAACGTCCTGACTTTC
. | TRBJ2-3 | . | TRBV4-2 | CASSQEVGDTQYF | TGTGCCAGCAGCCAGGAGGTCGGGGATACGCAGTATTTT
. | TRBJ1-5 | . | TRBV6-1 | CASSMAPNSNQPQHF | TGTGCCAGCAGCATGGCCCCAAATAGCAATCAGCCCCAGCATTTT
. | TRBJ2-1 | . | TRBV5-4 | CASSSPPNEQFF | TGTGCCAGCAGCTCTCCCCCCAATGAGCAGTTCTTC
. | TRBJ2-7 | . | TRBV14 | CASSQQGKFFYEQYF | TGTGCCAGCAGCCAACAGGGGAAGTTTTTCTACGAGCAGTACTTC
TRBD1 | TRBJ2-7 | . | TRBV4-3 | CASSQSTGVEQYF | TGCGCCAGCAGCCAATCGACAGGGGTAGAGCAGTACTTC
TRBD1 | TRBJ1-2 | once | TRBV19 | CASSATGAGYTF | TGTGCCAGTAGTGCGACAGGGGCTGGCTACACCTTC
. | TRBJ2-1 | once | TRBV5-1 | CASSLALTGLGGNEQFF | TGCGCCAGCAGCTTGGCCCTCACAGGGTTGGGGGGGAATGAGCAGTTCTTC
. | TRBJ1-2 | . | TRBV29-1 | CSVRGGADYGYTF | TGCAGCGTCCGGGGGGGGGCTGACTATGGCTACACCTTC
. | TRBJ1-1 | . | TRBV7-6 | CASSRQDSGAEAFF | TGTGCCAGCAGCCGACAGGATTCAGGCGCTGAAGCTTTCTTT
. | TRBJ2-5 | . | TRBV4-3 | CASSWRGGETQYF | TGCGCCAGCAGCTGGAGGGGGGGAGAGACCCAGTACTTC
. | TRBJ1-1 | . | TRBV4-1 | CASSQDAGNTEAFF | TGCGCCAGCAGCCAAGATGCGGGGAACACTGAAGCTTTCTTT
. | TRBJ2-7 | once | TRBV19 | CASSGWGGISQIRGYEQYF | TGTGCCAGTAGTGGATGGGGAGGTATTAGTCAGATCCGGGGCTACGAGCAGTACTTC
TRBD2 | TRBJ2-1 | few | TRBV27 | CASSLVGTSGGPFF | TGTGCCAGCAGTTTAGTGGGTACTAGCGGGGGGCCGTTCTTC
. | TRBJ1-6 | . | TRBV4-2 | CASSQARAGAGSPLHF | TGTGCCAGCAGCCAAGCCCGGGCGGGGGCCGGCTCACCCCTCCACTTT
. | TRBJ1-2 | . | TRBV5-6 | CASSFGATRYGYTF | TGTGCCAGCAGCTTTGGGGCAACCCGCTATGGCTACACCTTC
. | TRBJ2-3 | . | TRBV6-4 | CASSDQRYSDTQYF | TGTGCCAGCAGTGACCAGCGGTACTCAGATACGCAGTATTTT
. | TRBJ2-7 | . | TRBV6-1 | CASNPPGGDYEQYF | TGTGCCAGCAACCCCCCCGGGGGAGACTACGAGCAGTACTTC
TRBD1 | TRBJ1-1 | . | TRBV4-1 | CASSQGQGPVNTEAFF | TGCGCCAGCAGCCAAGGACAGGGGCCGGTGAACACTGAAGCTTTCTTT
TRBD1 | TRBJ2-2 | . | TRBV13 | CASSLGDRANTGELFF | TGTGCCAGCAGCTTGGGGGACAGAGCAAACACCGGGGAGCTGTTTTTT
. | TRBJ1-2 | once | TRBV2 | CASRWVPGEFRDYGYTF | TGTGCCAGCAGATGGGTTCCGGGGGAGTTTAGAGACTATGGCTACACCTTC
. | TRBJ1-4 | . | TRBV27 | CASSWGSTNEKLFF | TGTGCCAGCAGCTGGGGCTCAACTAATGAAAAACTGTTTTTT
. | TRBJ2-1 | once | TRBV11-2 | CASRGDWEQFF | TGTGCCAGCAGGGGAGACTGGGAGCAGTTCTTC
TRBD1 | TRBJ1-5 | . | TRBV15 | CATSRPGTEANQPQHF | TGTGCCACCAGCAGACCCGGGACAGAAGCCAATCAGCCCCAGCATTTT
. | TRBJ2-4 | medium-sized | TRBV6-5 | CASSPSATSGNIQYF | TGTGCCAGCAGTCCCTCGGCCACGTCCGGGAACATTCAGTACTTC